This TCR beta chain was recovered during a study of T cells in localized non-small cell lung cancer. The assay was immunoSEQ multiplex PCR, and TCRdb's table has in-frame clones only and misses some. The sample shows over 30,000 clones, 75% to 90% of them seen only once. Study-wide findings and caveats: There were a median roughly 59 of the top 100 tumor clones appearing in adjacent lung.

V shed 4 bases, J shed 5 bases, and the junction held 5 bases outside the gene matches. The CDR3 is 12 amino acids. The V gene's germline CDR1 is GTSNPN and CDR2 SVGIG (reference sequence). On this clone itself: What it binds is not known.

This rearrangement joins TRBV30 to TRBJ2-7; 7 nucleotides line up with TRBD2. The sequencing here drew on peripheral blood, taken before any cancer treatment. The sequence derives from a woman aged 35-75 years with stage I lung adenocarcinoma. CDR3 nucleotides: TGTGCCTGGATGGGCGGGAGTAACGAGCAGTACTTC. It is translated as CAWMGGSNEQYF.